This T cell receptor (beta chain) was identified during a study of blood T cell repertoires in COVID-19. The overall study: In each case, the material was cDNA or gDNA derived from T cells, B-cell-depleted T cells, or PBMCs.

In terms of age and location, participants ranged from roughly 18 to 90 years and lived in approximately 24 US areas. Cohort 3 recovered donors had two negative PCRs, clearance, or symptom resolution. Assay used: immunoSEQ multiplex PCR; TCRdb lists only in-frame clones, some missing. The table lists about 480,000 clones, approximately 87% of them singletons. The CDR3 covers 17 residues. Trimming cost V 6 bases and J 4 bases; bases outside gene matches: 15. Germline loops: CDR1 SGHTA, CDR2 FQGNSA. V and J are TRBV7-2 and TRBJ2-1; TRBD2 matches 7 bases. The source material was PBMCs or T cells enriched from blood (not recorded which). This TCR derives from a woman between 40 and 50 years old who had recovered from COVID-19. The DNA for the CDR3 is TGTGCCAGCAGTCCTGGGAGGGCGGGGGTCGGGTACAATGAGCAGTTCTTC. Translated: CASSPGRAGVGYNEQFF. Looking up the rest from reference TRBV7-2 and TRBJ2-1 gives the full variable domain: GAGVSQSPSNKVTEKGKDVELRCDPISGHTALYWYRQSLGQGLEFLIYFQGNSAPDKSGLPSDRFSAERTGGSVSTLTIQRTQQEDSAVYLCASSPGRAGVGYNEQFFGPGTRLTVL.